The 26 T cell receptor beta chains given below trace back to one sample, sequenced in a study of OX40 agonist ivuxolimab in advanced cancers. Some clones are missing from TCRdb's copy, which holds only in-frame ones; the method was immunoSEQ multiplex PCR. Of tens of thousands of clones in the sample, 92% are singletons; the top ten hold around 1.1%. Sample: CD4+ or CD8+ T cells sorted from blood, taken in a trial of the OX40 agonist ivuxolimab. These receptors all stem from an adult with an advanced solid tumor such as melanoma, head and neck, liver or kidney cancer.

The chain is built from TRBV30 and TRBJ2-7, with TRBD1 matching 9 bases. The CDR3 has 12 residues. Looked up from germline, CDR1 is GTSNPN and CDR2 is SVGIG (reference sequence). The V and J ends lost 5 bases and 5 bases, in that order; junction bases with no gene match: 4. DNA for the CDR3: TGTGCCTGGGCGGGACAGGGTAACGAGCAGTACTTC. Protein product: CAWAGQGNEQYF.

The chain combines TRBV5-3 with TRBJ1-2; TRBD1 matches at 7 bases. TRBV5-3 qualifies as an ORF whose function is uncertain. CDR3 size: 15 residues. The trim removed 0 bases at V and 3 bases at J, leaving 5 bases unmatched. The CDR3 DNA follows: TGTGCCAGAAGCTTGGCGGTCAGGGGGGACTATGGCTACACCTTC. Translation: CARSLAVRGDYGYTF.

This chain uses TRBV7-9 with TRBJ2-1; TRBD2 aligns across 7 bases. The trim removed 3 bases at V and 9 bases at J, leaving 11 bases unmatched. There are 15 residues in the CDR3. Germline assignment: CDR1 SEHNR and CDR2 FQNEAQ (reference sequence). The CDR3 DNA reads TGTGCCAGCAGCTTCTCCGGGAGCCCGGGAGGTGAGCAGTTCTTC. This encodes CASSFSGSPGGEQFF.

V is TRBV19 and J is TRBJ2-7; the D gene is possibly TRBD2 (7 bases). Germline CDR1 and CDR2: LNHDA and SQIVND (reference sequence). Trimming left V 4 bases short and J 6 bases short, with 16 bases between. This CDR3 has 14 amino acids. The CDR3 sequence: CASSTSGGAFEQYF. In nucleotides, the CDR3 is TGTGCCAGTAGTACCTCGGGGGGCGCGTTCGAGCAGTACTTC.

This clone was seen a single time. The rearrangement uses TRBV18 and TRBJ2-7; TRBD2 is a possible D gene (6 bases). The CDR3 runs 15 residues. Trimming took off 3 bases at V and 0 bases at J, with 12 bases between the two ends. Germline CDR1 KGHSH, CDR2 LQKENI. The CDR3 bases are TGTGCCAGCTCACCGGAACGGACTACCTCCTACGAGCAGTACTTC. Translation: CASSPERTTSYEQYF.

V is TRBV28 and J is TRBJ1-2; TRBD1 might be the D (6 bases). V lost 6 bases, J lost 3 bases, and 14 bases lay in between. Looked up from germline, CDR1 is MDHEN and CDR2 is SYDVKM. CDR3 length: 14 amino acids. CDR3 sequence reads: CASRPTGSYYGYTF. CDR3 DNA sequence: TGTGCCAGCAGACCTACAGGGTCCTACTATGGCTACACCTTC.

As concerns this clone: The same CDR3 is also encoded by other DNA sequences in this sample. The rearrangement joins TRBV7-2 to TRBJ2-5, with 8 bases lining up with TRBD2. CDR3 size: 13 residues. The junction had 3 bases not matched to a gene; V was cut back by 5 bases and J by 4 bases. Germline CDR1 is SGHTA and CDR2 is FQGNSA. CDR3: CASSTGLGETQYF. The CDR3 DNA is TGTGCCAGCAGCACGGGACTAGGAGAGACCCAGTACTTC.

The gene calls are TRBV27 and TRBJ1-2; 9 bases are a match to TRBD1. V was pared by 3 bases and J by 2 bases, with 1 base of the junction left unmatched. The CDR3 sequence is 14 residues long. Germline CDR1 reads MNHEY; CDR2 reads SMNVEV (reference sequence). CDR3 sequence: CASSFGQGNYGYTF. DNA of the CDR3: TGTGCCAGCAGTTTCGGACAGGGGAACTATGGCTACACCTTC.

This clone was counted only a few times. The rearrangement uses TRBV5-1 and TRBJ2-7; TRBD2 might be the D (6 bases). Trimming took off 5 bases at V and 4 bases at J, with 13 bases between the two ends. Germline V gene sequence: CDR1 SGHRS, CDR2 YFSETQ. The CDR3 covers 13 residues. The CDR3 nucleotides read TGCGCCAGCAGGCCGGGAGTGGGTTACGAGCAGTACTTC. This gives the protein CASRPGVGYEQYF.

CDR3 residues: CASSPAGNQPQHF. The CDR3 DNA follows: TGTGCCAGCTCACCAGCAGGCAATCAGCCCCAGCATTTT. The chain links TRBV18 to TRBJ1-5, with D unclear. Germline V gene sequence: CDR1 KGHSH, CDR2 LQKENI. V gave up 2 bases and J gave up 2 bases, with 4 bases separating them. This CDR3 spans 13 amino acids.

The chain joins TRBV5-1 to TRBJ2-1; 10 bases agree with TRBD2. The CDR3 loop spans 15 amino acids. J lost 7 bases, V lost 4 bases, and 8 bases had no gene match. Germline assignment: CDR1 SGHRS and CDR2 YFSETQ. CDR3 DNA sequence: TGCGCCAGCAGCATAAGCGGGAGGGTAGAAAATGAGCAGTTCTTC. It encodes CASSISGRVENEQFF.

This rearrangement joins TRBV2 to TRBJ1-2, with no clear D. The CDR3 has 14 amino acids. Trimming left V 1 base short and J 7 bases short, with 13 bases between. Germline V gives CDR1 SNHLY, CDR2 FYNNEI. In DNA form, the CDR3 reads TGTGCCAGCAGTGAAGGTGGCAGGCCTTTTGGCTACACCTTC. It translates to CASSEGGRPFGYTF.

CDR3 region: CASAGQAFTSGANVLTF. Here the CDR3 DNA reads TGTGCCAGTGCGGGACAGGCTTTCACCTCTGGGGCCAACGTCCTGACTTTC. The chain couples TRBV2 to TRBJ2-6; 8 bases fit TRBD1. The germline V gene has CDR1 SNHLY and CDR2 FYNNEI. V dropped 9 bases and J dropped 0; count of bases not matched to a gene: 10. The CDR3 is 17 residues long.

The CDR3 DNA is TGTGCCTGGAAACGGGGGCTTAACACTGAAGCTTTCTTT. Translation: CAWKRGLNTEAFF. The V gene is TRBV30, the J gene TRBJ1-1; tentative D call: TRBD1 (6 bases). Germline CDR1 GTSNPN, CDR2 SVGIG (reference sequence). This CDR3 is built from 13 residues. V was shortened by 4 bases and J by 2 bases, with 11 bases between the two germline ends. Variable domain in full (rest from reference TRBV30 and TRBJ1-1): SQTIHQWPATLVQPVGSPLSLECTVEGTSNPNLYWYRQAAGRGLQLLFYSVGIGQISSEVPQNLSASRPQDRQFILSSKKLLLSDSGFYLCAWKRGLNTEAFFGQGTRLTVV.

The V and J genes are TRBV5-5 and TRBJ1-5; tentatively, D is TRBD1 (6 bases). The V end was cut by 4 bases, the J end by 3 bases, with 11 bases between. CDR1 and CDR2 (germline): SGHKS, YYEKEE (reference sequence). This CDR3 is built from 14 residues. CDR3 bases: TGTGCCAGCAGCCCGGACAGCCACAATCAGCCCCAGCATTTT. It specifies CASSPDSHNQPQHF.

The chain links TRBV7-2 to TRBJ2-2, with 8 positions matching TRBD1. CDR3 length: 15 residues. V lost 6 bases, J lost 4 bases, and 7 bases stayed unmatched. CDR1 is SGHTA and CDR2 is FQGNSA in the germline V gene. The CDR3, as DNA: TGTGCCAGCAGTCTAGGACAGGGAGGCACCGGGGAGCTGTTTTTT. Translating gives CASSLGQGGTGELFF.

CDR3 DNA sequence: TGTGCCAGCAGCTTAGGTGCAGCGGGGCCCTACGAGCAGTACTTC. Translation gives CASSLGAAGPYEQYF. The chain uses TRBV11-2 and TRBJ2-7; 7 nucleotides line up with TRBD2. V was clipped by 1 base and J by 2 bases; unmatched bases: 5. CDR3 length: 15 amino acids. Germline CDR1 is SGHAT and CDR2 is FQNNGV.

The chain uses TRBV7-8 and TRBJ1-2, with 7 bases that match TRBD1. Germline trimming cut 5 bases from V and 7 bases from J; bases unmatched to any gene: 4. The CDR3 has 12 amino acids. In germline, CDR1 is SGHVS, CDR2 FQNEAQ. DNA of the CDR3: TGTGCCAGCAGCCCAGACAGGGCTGGCTACACCTTC. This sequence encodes CASSPDRAGYTF.

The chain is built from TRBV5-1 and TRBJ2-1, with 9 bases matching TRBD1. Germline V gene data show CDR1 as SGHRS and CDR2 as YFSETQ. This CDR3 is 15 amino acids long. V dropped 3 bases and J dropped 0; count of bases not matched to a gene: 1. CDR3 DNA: TGCGCCAGCAGCTGGGGACAGGGCTCCTACAATGAGCAGTTCTTC. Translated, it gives CASSWGQGSYNEQFF.

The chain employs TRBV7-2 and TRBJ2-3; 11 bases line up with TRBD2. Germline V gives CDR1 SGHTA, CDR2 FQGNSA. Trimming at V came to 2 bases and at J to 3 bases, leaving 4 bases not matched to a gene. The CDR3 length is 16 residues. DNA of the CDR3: TGTGCCAGCAGCTTACTGGGACTAGCGGTTACAGATACGCAGTATTTT. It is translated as CASSLLGLAVTDTQYF.

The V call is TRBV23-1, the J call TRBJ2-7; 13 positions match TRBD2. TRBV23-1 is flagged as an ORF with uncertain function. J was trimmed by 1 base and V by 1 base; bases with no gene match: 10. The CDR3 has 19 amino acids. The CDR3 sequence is CASSQLGTSGVLPSYEQYF. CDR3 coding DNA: TGCGCCAGCAGTCAATTGGGGACTAGCGGGGTACTCCCATCCTACGAGCAGTACTTC.

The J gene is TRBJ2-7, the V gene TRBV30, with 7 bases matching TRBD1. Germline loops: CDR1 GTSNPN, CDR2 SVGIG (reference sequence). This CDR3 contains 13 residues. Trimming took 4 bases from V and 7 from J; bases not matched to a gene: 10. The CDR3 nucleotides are TGTGCCTGGAAACCGGGACAGTCGCGGGAGCAGTACTTC. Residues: CAWKPGQSREQYF. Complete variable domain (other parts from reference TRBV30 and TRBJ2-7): SQTIHQWPATLVQPVGSPLSLECTVEGTSNPNLYWYRQAAGRGLQLLFYSVGIGQISSEVPQNLSASRPQDRQFILSSKKLLLSDSGFYLCAWKPGQSREQYFGPGTRLTVT.

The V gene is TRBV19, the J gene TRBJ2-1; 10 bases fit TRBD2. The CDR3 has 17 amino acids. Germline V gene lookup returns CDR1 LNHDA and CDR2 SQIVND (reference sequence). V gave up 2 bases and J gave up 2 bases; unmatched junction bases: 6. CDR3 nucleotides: TGTGCCAGTAGTATATGGACTAGCGGTACTACCTACAATGAGCAGTTCTTC. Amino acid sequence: CASSIWTSGTTYNEQFF.

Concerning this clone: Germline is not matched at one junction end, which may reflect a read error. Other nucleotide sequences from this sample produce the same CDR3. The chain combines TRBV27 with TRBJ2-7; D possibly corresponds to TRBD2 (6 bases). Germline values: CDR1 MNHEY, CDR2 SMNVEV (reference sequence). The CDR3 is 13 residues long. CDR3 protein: CATAPSGLYEQYF. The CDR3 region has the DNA TGCGCCACCGCTCCCAGCGGGCTTTACGAGCAGTACTTC.

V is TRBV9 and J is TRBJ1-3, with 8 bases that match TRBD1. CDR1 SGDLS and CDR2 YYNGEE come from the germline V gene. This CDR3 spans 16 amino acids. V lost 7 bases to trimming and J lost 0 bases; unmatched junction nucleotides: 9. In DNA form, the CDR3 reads TGTGCCAGCGGACAGGGTGTCGGATACTCTGGAAACACCATATATTTT. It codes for CASGQGVGYSGNTIYF.

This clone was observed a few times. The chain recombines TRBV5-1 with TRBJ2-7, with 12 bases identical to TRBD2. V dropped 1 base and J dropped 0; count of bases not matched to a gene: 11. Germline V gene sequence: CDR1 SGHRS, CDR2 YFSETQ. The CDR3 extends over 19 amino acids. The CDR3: CASSLNFGLAGLSSYEQYF. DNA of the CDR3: TGCGCCAGCAGCTTGAATTTTGGACTAGCGGGACTAAGCTCCTACGAGCAGTACTTC. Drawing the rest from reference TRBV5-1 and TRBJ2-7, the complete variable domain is KAGVTQTPRYLIKTRGQQVTLSCSPISGHRSVSWYQQTPGQGLQFLFEYFSETQRNKGNFPGRFSGRQFSNSRSEMNVSTLELGDSALYLCASSLNFGLAGLSSYEQYFGPGTRLTVT.